Listed below are T cell receptor beta chains from one sample, sequenced in a study of blood T cell repertoires in COVID-19. Here immunoSEQ multiplex PCR was the method, and the copy in TCRdb shows in-frame clones only, minus some. Found here are about 270,000 clones, less than 95% of them singletons; the top ten hold less than 3.5%. The sample taken for sequencing was PBMCs or T cells enriched from blood (not recorded which). The receptor source for this set is a man aged 40-49 years who had been exposed to COVID-19. CDR3s include the opening cysteine and the closing phenylalanine or tryptophan. The D gene is left open where the match is weak. Size is stated for part of the rows, as once, few or many counts, or as a class when the clone is expanded.

d_gene	abundance	v_gene	j_gene	CDR3nt	CDR3aa
TRBD1	NA	TRBV7-9	TRBJ1-1	TGTGCCAGCAGCTTCGAATCGACAGGGTTGGCTTTCTTT	CASSFESTGLAFF
NA	NA	TRBV5-1	TRBJ2-1	TGCGCCAGCAGTCCAACAGGGAGCTCCTACAATGAGCAGTTCTTC	CASSPTGSSYNEQFF
NA	NA	TRBV9	TRBJ1-1	TGTGCCAGCAGCGCAGGGAATTCGAACACTGAAGCTTTCTTT	CASSAGNSNTEAFF
NA	once	TRBV19	TRBJ2-7	TGTGCCAGTAAAATGAGTAGCTCGACCTACGAGCAGTACTTC	CASKMSSSTYEQYF
NA	once	TRBV27	TRBJ1-1	TGTGCCAGCAGTTCTCCGACAGCGCTCAACACTGAAGCTTTCTTT	CASSSPTALNTEAFF
TRBD2	NA	TRBV3-1/TRBV3-2	TRBJ2-7	TGTGCCAGCAGCCAAGTGGCGGGAGGTCTCTACGAGCAGTACTTC	CASSQVAGGLYEQYF
TRBD2	once	TRBV3-1/TRBV3-2	TRBJ2-7	TGTGCCAGCAGCCAGACTAGCGGTGACGTGGAGCAGTACTTC	CASSQTSGDVEQYF
NA	NA	TRBV6-1	TRBJ1-2	TGTGCCAGCAGTGAATTACAGACTATCTATGGCTACACCTTC	CASSELQTIYGYTF
TRBD1	NA	TRBV28	TRBJ1-2	TGTGCCAGCAGTCTAAGGGACAGGTACTCAGCTAACTATGGCTACACCTTC	CASSLRDRYSANYGYTF
TRBD2	NA	TRBV6-6	TRBJ2-2	TGTGCCAGCAGTCAATCCCTAGCGGGAGATCTGGCCGGGGAGCTGTTTTTT	CASSQSLAGDLAGELFF
NA	NA	TRBV19	TRBJ1-3	TGTGCCAGTAGCTACTACCCCGGCGGGGATTCTGGAAACACCATATATTTT	CASSYYPGGDSGNTIYF
NA	NA	TRBV4-3	TRBJ1-3	TGCGCCAGCAGCCAAGATCCCACTCCCAGGGGTTCTGGGAACACCATATATTTT	CASSQDPTPRGSGNTIYF
NA	NA	TRBV3-1/TRBV3-2	TRBJ2-7	TGTGCCAGCAGCCAAGGGCGAGGGTCTGTCGAGCAGTACTTC	CASSQGRGSVEQYF
NA	NA	TRBV30	TRBJ1-5	TGTGCCTGGAGTGTCCAGAATCAGCCCCAGCATTTT	CAWSVQNQPQHF
NA	NA	TRBV5-4	TRBJ2-6	TGTGCCAGCAGCTTAGGGAGTCTTTTGGACGTCCTGACTTTC	CASSLGSLLDVLTF
TRBD1	once	TRBV10-3	TRBJ1-2	TGTGCCATCAGGACCCAGGGGGACGGCTACACCTTC	CAIRTQGDGYTF
NA	NA	TRBV19	TRBJ1-2	TGTGCCAGTAGTACACCTGATTATTTGGTTGGGAGTCCTAACTATGGCTACACCTTC	CASSTPDYLVGSPNYGYTF
NA	NA	TRBV30	TRBJ1-1	TGTGCCTGGACTCGAGGCGGAAACACTGAAGCTTTCTTT	CAWTRGGNTEAFF
TRBD2	NA	TRBV4-3	TRBJ2-1	TGCGCCAGCAGCCAAGGCGCCGGGACTAGCGGGGGTGGTGAGCAGTTCTTC	CASSQGAGTSGGGEQFF
NA	NA	TRBV9	TRBJ1-2	TGTGCCAGCAGCTTCGGGGGTCCAGCTAACTATGGCTACACCTTC	CASSFGGPANYGYTF
NA	NA	TRBV30	TRBJ2-3	TGTGCCTGGAGTGGGAGGGGACGATTTAGGGCAGATACGCAGTATTTT	CAWSGRGRFRADTQYF
NA	NA	TRBV27	TRBJ2-7	TGTGCCAGCAGCCCCCTTTCGGGTCCCCCCCTTCACGAGCAGTACTTC	CASSPLSGPPLHEQYF
TRBD1	NA	TRBV27	TRBJ1-2	TGTGCCAGCAGTCTACAGGGGAACGGCTACACCTTC	CASSLQGNGYTF
NA	NA	TRBV11-1	TRBJ2-7	TGTGCCAGCAGCTTAAAGGCAGGGGTTTCTGGGGAGCAGTACTTC	CASSLKAGVSGEQYF
TRBD2	NA	TRBV4-2	TRBJ2-3	TGTGCCAGCAGCGGCCGGGAGGGTACGCAGTATTTT	CASSGREGTQYF
TRBD1	NA	TRBV6-5	TRBJ2-7	TGTGCCAGCAGTCAACAGGGGGCTCTTCAGTCCGAGCAGTACTTC	CASSQQGALQSEQYF
NA	NA	TRBV5-4	TRBJ2-3	TGTGCCAGCAGCTCCAAGCCTGACACAGATACGCAGTATTTT	CASSSKPDTDTQYF
NA	many	TRBV6-2/TRBV6-3	TRBJ2-7	TGTGCCAGCAGTTACCGGGACACCTACGAGCAGTACTTC	CASSYRDTYEQYF
TRBD2	NA	TRBV3-1/TRBV3-2	TRBJ2-5	TGTGCCAGCAGCCCCTTGGCTAGCGGGAGGGATGAGACCCAGTACTTC	CASSPLASGRDETQYF
NA	NA	TRBV18	TRBJ1-5	TGTGCCAGCTCACCGGGCCAGGATCAGCCCCAGCATTTT	CASSPGQDQPQHF
TRBD1	NA	TRBV18	TRBJ1-1	TGTGCCAGCTCAAAGGACAGGGACACTGAAGCTTTCTTT	CASSKDRDTEAFF
NA	NA	TRBV29-1	TRBJ2-7	TGCAGCGCAGACGCAGGGGCCGAGCAGTACTTC	CSADAGAEQYF
NA	once	TRBV3-1/TRBV3-2	TRBJ1-4	TGTGCCAGCAGCCAAGAAGAGATTACAACTAATGAAAAACTGTTTTTT	CASSQEEITTNEKLFF
TRBD2	few	TRBV4-2	TRBJ2-7	TGTGCCAGCAGCCAAGAAGGGACTAGCGTTCGCTACGAGCAGTACTTC	CASSQEGTSVRYEQYF
NA	NA	TRBV28	TRBJ1-5	TGTGCCAGCATCTCCAATATCGGTAGTCGGAATCAGCCCCAGCATTTT	CASISNIGSRNQPQHF
TRBD2	once	TRBV11-1	TRBJ2-5	TGTGCCAGCAGCTTACCGACTAGCGGGATCCAAGAGACCCAGTACTTC	CASSLPTSGIQETQYF
NA	NA	TRBV19	TRBJ2-3	TGTGCCAGTAGTATCCAGACTAGTCGCACAGATACGCAGTATTTT	CASSIQTSRTDTQYF
TRBD2	NA	TRBV28	TRBJ2-7	TGTGCCAGCAGCCCCGGGACTAGCAAGGCCTACGAGCAGTACTTC	CASSPGTSKAYEQYF
NA	NA	TRBV19	TRBJ2-2	TGTGCCAGTAGGCCCCTCGGTGGCGGGACGAACACCGGGGAGCTGTTTTTT	CASRPLGGGTNTGELFF
NA	NA	TRBV28	TRBJ1-2	TGTGCCAGCAGTAGCCAAGGGGGCTATGGCTACACCTTC	CASSSQGGYGYTF
TRBD1	NA	TRBV3-1/TRBV3-2	TRBJ2-7	TGTGCCAGCAGCCGACAACCAGGGGGCGGTTATGAGCAGTACTTC	CASSRQPGGGYEQYF
TRBD2	NA	TRBV2	TRBJ2-3	TGTGCCAGCGGGTACTGGGCGGGAGGGCATGCAGATACGCAGTATTTT	CASGYWAGGHADTQYF
NA	NA	TRBV9	TRBJ2-3	TGTGCCAGCAGCGTACAACCGGGTCGAGGCACAGATACGCAGTATTTT	CASSVQPGRGTDTQYF
NA	NA	TRBV19	TRBJ1-6	TGTGCCAGTAGTCCCACCCAGGGGTTTGTTAACTCACCCCTCCACTTT	CASSPTQGFVNSPLHF
TRBD1	NA	TRBV11-2	TRBJ2-7	TGTGCCAGCACCCGGGACAGGGGGAATTACGAGCAGTACTTC	CASTRDRGNYEQYF
NA	NA	TRBV29-1	TRBJ2-7	TGCAGCGTTCTTCGCGGGACCTACGAGCAGTACTTC	CSVLRGTYEQYF